The 30 T cell receptor beta chains reported below all come from one sample, sequenced in a study of shared clonotypes between healthy human individuals (dated by TCRdb to 2018 to 2021). Library prep was done by the immunoSEQ multiplex PCR assay. Here the immuneACCESS table is served through TCRdb, limited to in-frame sequences with V and J called. Missing clones are a known gap in these copies; in checked studies unresolved V genes cover under half, and the rest lacks a known reason. The sample table shows a few million clones, and 93% are seen once. Around 1.8% of the sample rests with the top ten. CD8 naive samples were obtained by positive selection for CCR7 among CD45RO-negative cells, yielding a CD45RA+CCR7+ population from which TemRA cells were excluded. The sample comprised naive CD8+ T cells from PBMCs. The cell subset or site tag for this specimen amounts to: CD45RA+CCR7+. All receptors come from a man aged 18 to 30 in good health. Some clones in this sample may be carry-over from other donors' samples.

On this clone: Distinct nucleotide sequences in the sample also encode this CDR3. The chain joins TRBV5-4 to TRBJ2-7; D gene ambiguous. The CDR3 has 13 amino acids. V dropped 2 bases and J dropped 3 bases, with 9 bases sitting between them. CDR1 is SGHNT and CDR2 is YYREEE in the germline V gene (reference sequence). CDR3 residues: CASSLGRNYEQYF. The CDR3 nucleotides are TGTGCCAGCAGCTTAGGACGGAACTACGAGCAGTACTTC.

The V call is TRBV19, the J call TRBJ2-7; 8 positions match TRBD1. The trim removed 5 bases at V and 4 bases at J, leaving 16 bases unmatched. CDR3 length: 17 residues. The germline CDR1 and CDR2 sequences are LNHDA and SQIVND (reference sequence). The CDR3 region has the DNA TGTGCCAGTAGTTACTCCCTGGGGACAGGACTTTCGTACGAGCAGTACTTC. Its translation: CASSYSLGTGLSYEQYF.

The genes are TRBV7-6 and TRBJ2-5; D uncertain. CDR3 length: 13 residues. The V and J ends lost 6 bases and 5 bases respectively, with 13 bases between them. Germline assignment: CDR1 SGHVS and CDR2 FNYEAQ. CDR3 in amino acids: CASRPRPLETQYF. The CDR3 coding sequence is TGTGCCAGCAGACCACGACCCTTGGAGACCCAGTACTTC.

The chain links TRBV28 to TRBJ2-7, with D possibly matching TRBD1 (6 bases). CDR3 length equals 13 residues. V dropped 8 bases and J dropped 4 bases, with 15 bases sitting between them. Looked up from germline, CDR1 is MDHEN and CDR2 is SYDVKM. The CDR3 DNA reads TGTGCCAGCTGGCCCAATACAGGGTACGAGCAGTACTTC. Its translation is CASWPNTGYEQYF.

The J gene is TRBJ2-7, the V gene TRBV11-2; no clear D. Trimming stripped 5 bases from V and 6 bases from J, with 17 bases between. The CDR3 has 14 residues. CDR1 is SGHAT and CDR2 is FQNNGV in the germline V gene. The CDR3 here is CASSLPSIEREQYF. In nucleotides, the CDR3 is TGTGCCAGCAGCCTCCCTTCTATAGAGCGCGAGCAGTACTTC.

To note about this clone: This same CDR3 is encoded by further DNA sequences in the sample. The V gene is TRBV19, the J gene TRBJ2-7; 7 nucleotides align to TRBD2. After removal of 1 base from V and 3 bases from J, the junction contained 0 bases not matched to a gene. The CDR3 extends over 13 amino acids. CDR1 and CDR2 from the germline V gene are LNHDA and SQIVND (reference sequence). This CDR3 reads CASSIASGYEQYF. The CDR3 coding sequence is TGTGCCAGTAGTATAGCTAGCGGCTACGAGCAGTACTTC.

The table lists this clone with a count of one. The chain recombines TRBV7-9 with TRBJ1-4, with D possibly matching TRBD1 (5 bases). Between the trimmed V and J ends, which lost 4 bases and 2 bases, there was a span of 11 bases. The germline gives CDR1 SEHNR, CDR2 FQNEAQ (reference sequence). The CDR3 length is 15 residues. CDR3 DNA: TGTGCCAGCAGCTCCCCCGGGGCGACTAATGAAAAACTGTTTTTT. Translating it yields CASSSPGATNEKLFF.

The chain couples TRBV28 to TRBJ1-4; maybe TRBD1 (5 bases). Trimming removed 5 bases at V and 8 bases at J, with 15 bases between. CDR3 length equals 14 residues. Germline V gene lookup returns CDR1 MDHEN and CDR2 SYDVKM. This chain's CDR3 is CASSAREWGEKLFF. As DNA, the CDR3 is TGTGCCAGCAGTGCCAGGGAGTGGGGGGAAAAACTGTTTTTT.

The chain combines TRBV10-3 with TRBJ2-7, with D maybe TRBD1 (6 bases). This CDR3 is built from 12 residues. Trimming removed 4 bases from V and 6 bases from J, with 10 bases in between. Germline CDR1 and CDR2: ENHRY and SYGVKD. This CDR3 reads CAISALGGEQYF. CDR3 nucleotide sequence: TGTGCCATCAGTGCTCTAGGGGGCGAGCAGTACTTC.

This clone was seen just once. This chain joins TRBV28 and TRBJ2-3, with D unclear. CDR3 length: 14 residues. Germline assignment: CDR1 MDHEN and CDR2 SYDVKM. V dropped 0 bases and J dropped 5 bases, with 9 bases sitting between them. The CDR3: CASSLWGSGDTQYF. The DNA of the CDR3 is TGTGCCAGCAGTTTATGGGGTTCCGGAGATACGCAGTATTTT. Full variable domain (missing parts from reference TRBV28 and TRBJ2-3): DVKVTQSSRYLVKRTGEKVFLECVQDMDHENMFWYRQDPGLGLRLIYFSYDVKMKEKGDIPEGYSVSREKKERFSLILESASTNQTSMYLCASSLWGSGDTQYFGPGTRLTVL.

The chain recombines TRBV15 with TRBJ2-7, with D perhaps assigned TRBD1 or TRBD2 (6 bases each). The V end was cut by 5 bases, the J end by 3 bases, with 17 bases between. The CDR3 covers 15 residues. CDR1 is LNHNV, CDR2 YYDKDF, per germline (reference sequence). In nucleotides, the CDR3 is TGTGCCACCAGCTCACGTGGAGGGACATACTACGAGCAGTACTTC. The encoded protein is CATSSRGGTYYEQYF. The whole variable domain, remainder taken from reference TRBV15 and TRBJ2-7, is DAMVIQNPRYQVTQFGKPVTLSCSQTLNHNVMYWYQQKSSQAPKLLFHYYDKDFNNEADTPDNFQSRRPNTSFCFLDIRSPGLGDTAMYLCATSSRGGTYYEQYFGPGTRLTVT.

This chain links TRBV7-9 with TRBJ2-1; D tentatively fits TRBD1 or TRBD2 (5 bases each). The CDR3 is made up of 12 amino acids. Germline CDR1 is SEHNR and CDR2 is FQNEAQ (reference sequence). V was shortened by 5 bases and J by 10 bases, with 12 bases between the two germline ends. The CDR3 nucleotides read TGTGCCAGCAGCCTAGGGACCCGAGAGCAGTTCTTC. It translates to CASSLGTREQFF.

V is TRBV28 and J is TRBJ1-5, with D tentatively TRBD1 (6 bases). V was cut by 1 base and J by 1 base, with 11 bases left in between. CDR1 and CDR2 (germline): MDHEN, SYDVKM. The CDR3 length is 16 residues. The CDR3 DNA is TGTGCCAGCAGTTTATCTACAGGGACAAGCAATCAGCCCCAGCATTTT. The encoded protein is CASSLSTGTSNQPQHF.

The genes are TRBV5-1 and TRBJ2-1; 14 bases map to TRBD2. Unmatched junction bases numbered 5, after V lost 0 bases and J lost 6 bases. This CDR3 is 17 amino acids long. Germline CDR1 SGHRS, CDR2 YFSETQ. CDR3 sequence reads: CASSLVGLAGESNEQFF. CDR3 nucleotide sequence: TGCGCCAGCAGCTTGGTGGGACTAGCGGGAGAAAGCAATGAGCAGTTCTTC.

The V and J genes are TRBV6-1 and TRBJ1-2; the D is unclear. The CDR3 covers 15 residues. CDR1 is MNHNS, CDR2 SASEGT, per germline. With 5 bases removed from V and 4 bases from J, the gap between germline ends came to 17 bases. This CDR3 reads CASSKTAAHTYGYTF. CDR3 nucleotide sequence: TGTGCCAGCAGTAAAACAGCAGCCCACACCTATGGCTACACCTTC.

The CDR3 sequence is CASSSSGSTDTQYF. The DNA for the CDR3 is TGTGCCAGCAGCAGTAGCGGGAGCACAGATACGCAGTATTTT. The chain carries TRBV6-5 and TRBJ2-3; 7 bases match TRBD2. The ends lost 6 bases at V and 0 bases at J; junction bases unmatched: 3. From germline, CDR1 is MNHEY and CDR2 SVGAGI. The CDR3 length is 14 residues.

The chain couples TRBV13 to TRBJ2-5; no definite D call. Looked up from germline, CDR1 is PRHDT and CDR2 is FYEKMQ (reference sequence). The CDR3 contains 14 residues. Trimming took off 4 bases at V and 5 bases at J, with 14 bases between the two ends. CDR3 sequence: CASSYRSRWETQYF. CDR3 DNA: TGTGCCAGCAGCTACCGGTCCCGGTGGGAGACCCAGTACTTC.

The V and J genes are TRBV6-6 and TRBJ2-5; 10 bases align to TRBD1. The CDR3 consists of 13 residues. V lost 9 bases to trimming and J lost 5 bases; unmatched junction nucleotides: 6. Germline CDR1 is MNHNY and CDR2 is SVGAGI (reference sequence). CDR3 DNA: TGTGCCAGTGAGGACAGGGGGTTTGAGACCCAGTACTTC. Its protein product is CASEDRGFETQYF.

As DNA, the CDR3 is TGTGCCAGCAGCTCGATCGACCCGGGACTAGGGTTTTACGAGCAGTACTTC. As protein: CASSSIDPGLGFYEQYF. The V call is TRBV7-9, the J call TRBJ2-7; 8 positions match TRBD2. Per the germline V gene, CDR1 is SEHNR and CDR2 is FQNEAQ (reference sequence). After removal of 4 bases from V and 4 bases from J, the junction contained 15 bases not matched to a gene. The CDR3 spans 17 residues.

This chain connects TRBV6-5 to TRBJ1-1; unclear D gene. The V end was cut by 0 bases, the J end by 0 bases, with 8 bases between. CDR1 and CDR2 from the germline V gene are MNHEY and SVGAGI. The CDR3 covers 15 residues. CDR3 loop: CASSYSLPMNTEAFF. In DNA form, the CDR3 reads TGTGCCAGCAGTTACTCTCTTCCGATGAACACTGAAGCTTTCTTT.

The chain combines TRBV15 with TRBJ2-7; TRBD2 agrees at 9 bases. The CDR3 consists of 13 residues. V dropped 11 bases and J dropped 5; count of bases not matched to a gene: 10. Germline lookup yields CDR1 LNHNV and CDR2 YYDKDF (reference sequence). CDR3 sequence: CASTSGPGHEQYF. The CDR3 bases are TGTGCCTCGACTAGCGGACCGGGGCACGAGCAGTACTTC.

V gene TRBV19 combines with J gene TRBJ1-2; D is uncertain. V was cut by 7 bases and J by 0 bases, with 21 bases left in between. This CDR3 has 17 residues. Per germline, CDR1 LNHDA and CDR2 SQIVND (reference sequence). The CDR3 region is CASNFPSARGANYGYTF. CDR3 sequence (DNA): TGTGCCAGTAATTTTCCCTCCGCTCGGGGAGCTAACTATGGCTACACCTTC.

The V call is TRBV27, the J call TRBJ2-5; TRBD1 matches at 8 bases. The J call is doubtful: the DNA matches TRBJ2-7 better. Germline V gives CDR1 MNHEY, CDR2 SMNVEV (reference sequence). The CDR3 has 14 residues. The CDR3 nucleotides are TGTGCCAGCAGTTTACGGGACAGGAGCTACGAGCAGTACTTC. This encodes CASSLRDRSYEQYF.

The V and J genes are TRBV7-2 and TRBJ2-1; maybe TRBD2 (6 bases). CDR1 and CDR2 (germline): SGHTA, FQGNSA. The germline V and J ends were trimmed by 5 bases and 4 bases, with 24 bases remaining between them. The CDR3 loop spans 18 amino acids. Written as DNA, the CDR3 is TGTGCCAGCAGCCCTAGGGAAGGTTTGCGGGGCGTTTACAATGAGCAGTTCTTC. Residues: CASSPREGLRGVYNEQFF.

J is TRBJ2-7 and V is TRBV27, with D perhaps TRBD2 (6 bases). V was clipped by 8 bases and J by 0 bases, with 11 bases between them. CDR1 MNHEY and CDR2 SMNVEV come from the germline V gene (reference sequence). CDR3 length: 13 amino acids. CDR3 region: CASAEGSSYEQYF. CDR3 nucleotides: TGTGCCAGCGCGGAGGGGAGCTCCTACGAGCAGTACTTC.

The rearrangement joins TRBV5-6 to TRBJ2-6; D perhaps matches TRBD2 (6 bases). The V gene's germline CDR1 is SGHDT and CDR2 YYEEEE. CDR3 length: 15 amino acids. Deletions cut 5 bases from V and 2 bases from J, with 11 bases between. The CDR3 protein is CASRLWGAGANVLTF. The DNA of the CDR3 is TGTGCCAGCAGGCTCTGGGGGGCTGGGGCCAACGTCCTGACTTTC.

The genes are TRBV30 and TRBJ2-7; D may match TRBD1 or TRBD2 (5 bases each). The germline V and J ends were trimmed by 0 bases and 2 bases, with 8 bases remaining between them. The CDR3 totals 13 residues. Germline CDR1 GTSNPN, CDR2 SVGIG (reference sequence). In nucleotides, the CDR3 is TGTGCCTGGAGTGTTGGGGACGCCTACGAGCAGTACTTC. Translation: CAWSVGDAYEQYF.

This rearrangement joins TRBV11-2 to TRBJ2-7; 7 nucleotides line up with TRBD2. Germline CDR1 is SGHAT and CDR2 is FQNNGV. The CDR3 has 15 residues. V lost 5 bases, J lost 3 bases, and 10 bases stayed unmatched. The CDR3 region is CASSTSDSLNYEQYF. As DNA, the CDR3 is TGTGCCAGCAGCACTAGCGACAGCTTAAACTACGAGCAGTACTTC.

As for this clone: Different DNA sequences within this sample yield the same CDR3. This chain uses TRBV11-2 with TRBJ2-7; unclear D gene. The CDR3 covers 13 residues. Trimming left V 3 bases short and J 0 bases short, with 6 bases between. The V gene's germline CDR1 is SGHAT and CDR2 FQNNGV. The CDR3 reads CASSLNPSYEQYF. CDR3 bases: TGTGCCAGCAGCTTGAACCCCTCCTACGAGCAGTACTTC.

As DNA, the CDR3 is TGTGCTAGTGGTTTGAACGTAGGGACCTGGGACCCCAGCGGGGAGCTGTTTTTT. It yields the protein CASGLNVGTWDPSGELFF. The chain recombines TRBV12-5 with TRBJ2-2, with D possibly being TRBD1 or TRBD2 (5 bases each). The germline gives CDR1 LGHNT, CDR2 FRNRAP. The CDR3 has 18 amino acids. The ends were cut back, 2 bases at V and 7 bases at J, with 23 bases in the middle.